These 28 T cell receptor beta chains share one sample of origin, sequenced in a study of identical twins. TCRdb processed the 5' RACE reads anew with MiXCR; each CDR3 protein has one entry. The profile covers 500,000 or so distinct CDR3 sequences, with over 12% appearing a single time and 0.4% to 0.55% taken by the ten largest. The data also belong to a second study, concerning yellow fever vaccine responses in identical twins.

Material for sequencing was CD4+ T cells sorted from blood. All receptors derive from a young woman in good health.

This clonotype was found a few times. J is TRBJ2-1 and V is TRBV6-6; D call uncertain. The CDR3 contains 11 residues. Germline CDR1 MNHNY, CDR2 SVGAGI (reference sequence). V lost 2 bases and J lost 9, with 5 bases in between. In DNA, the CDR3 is TGTGCCAGCAGTTACGTTCGTGAGCAGTTCTTC. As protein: CASSYVREQFF.

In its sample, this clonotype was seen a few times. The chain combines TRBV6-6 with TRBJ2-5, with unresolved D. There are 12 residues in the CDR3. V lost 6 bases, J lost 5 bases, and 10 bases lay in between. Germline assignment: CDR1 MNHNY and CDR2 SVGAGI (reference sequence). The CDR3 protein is CASSSPRETQYF. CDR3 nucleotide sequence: TGTGCCAGCAGCTCCCCCCGGGAGACCCAGTACTTC.

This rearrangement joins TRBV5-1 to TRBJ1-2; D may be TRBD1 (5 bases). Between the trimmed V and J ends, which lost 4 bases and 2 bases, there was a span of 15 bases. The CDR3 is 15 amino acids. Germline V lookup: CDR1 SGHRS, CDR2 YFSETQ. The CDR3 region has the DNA TGCGCCAGCAGCCCTCAAGGCCCAGGGAACTATGGCTACACCTTC. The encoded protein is CASSPQGPGNYGYTF.

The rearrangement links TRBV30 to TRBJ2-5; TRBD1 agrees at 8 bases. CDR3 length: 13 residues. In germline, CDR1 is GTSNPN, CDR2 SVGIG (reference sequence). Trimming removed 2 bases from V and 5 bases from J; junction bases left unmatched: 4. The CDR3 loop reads CAWSTRTGETQYF. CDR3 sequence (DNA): TGTGCCTGGAGTACCAGGACAGGGGAGACCCAGTACTTC.

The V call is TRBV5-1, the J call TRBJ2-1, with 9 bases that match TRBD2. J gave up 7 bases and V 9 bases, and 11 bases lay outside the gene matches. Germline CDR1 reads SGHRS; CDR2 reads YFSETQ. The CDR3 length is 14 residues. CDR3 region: CATTLGREGNEQFF. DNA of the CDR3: TGCGCCACCACCCTAGGGCGGGAGGGAAATGAGCAGTTCTTC.

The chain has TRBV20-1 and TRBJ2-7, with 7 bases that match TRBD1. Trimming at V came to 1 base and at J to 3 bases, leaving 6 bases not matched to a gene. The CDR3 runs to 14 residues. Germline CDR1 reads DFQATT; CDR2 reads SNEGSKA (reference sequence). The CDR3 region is CSARGPRDSYEQYF. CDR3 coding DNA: TGCAGTGCTAGAGGACCCCGGGACAGCTACGAGCAGTACTTC.

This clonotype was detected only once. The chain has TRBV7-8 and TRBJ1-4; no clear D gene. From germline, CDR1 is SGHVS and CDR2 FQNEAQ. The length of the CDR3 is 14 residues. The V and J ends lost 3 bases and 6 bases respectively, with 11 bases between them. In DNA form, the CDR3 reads TGTGCCAGCAGCTTGGGCTCCGGGGATGAAAAACTGTTTTTT. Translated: CASSLGSGDEKLFF.

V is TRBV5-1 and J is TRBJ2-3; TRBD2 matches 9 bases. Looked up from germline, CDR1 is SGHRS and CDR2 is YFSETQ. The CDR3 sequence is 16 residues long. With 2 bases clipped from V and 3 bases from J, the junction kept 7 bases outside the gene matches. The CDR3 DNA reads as TGCGCCAGCAGCTTCGGAGCGGGGGGACCAACAGATACGCAGTATTTT. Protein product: CASSFGAGGPTDTQYF. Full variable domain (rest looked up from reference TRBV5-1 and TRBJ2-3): KAGVTQTPRYLIKTRGQQVTLSCSPISGHRSVSWYQQTPGQGLQFLFEYFSETQRNKGNFPGRFSGRQFSNSRSEMNVSTLELGDSALYLCASSFGAGGPTDTQYFGPGTRLTVL.

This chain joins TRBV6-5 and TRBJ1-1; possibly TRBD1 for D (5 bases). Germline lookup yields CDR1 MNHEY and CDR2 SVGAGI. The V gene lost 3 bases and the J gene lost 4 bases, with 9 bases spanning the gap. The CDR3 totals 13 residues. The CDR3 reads CASSYPTATEAFF. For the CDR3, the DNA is TGTGCCAGCAGTTATCCGACAGCCACTGAAGCTTTCTTT.

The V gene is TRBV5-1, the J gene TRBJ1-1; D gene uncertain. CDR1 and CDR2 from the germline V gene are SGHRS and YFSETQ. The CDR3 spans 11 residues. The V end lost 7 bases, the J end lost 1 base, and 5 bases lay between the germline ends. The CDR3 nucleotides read TGCGCCAGCTCCAAGAACACTGAAGCTTTCTTT. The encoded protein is CASSKNTEAFF.

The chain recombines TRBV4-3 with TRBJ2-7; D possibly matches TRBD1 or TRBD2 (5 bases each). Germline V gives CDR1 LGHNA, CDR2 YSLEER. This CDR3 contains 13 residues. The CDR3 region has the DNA TGCGCAGCGTCAGCGGAGAGGGGCCACGAGCAGTACTTC. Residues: CAASAERGHEQYF.

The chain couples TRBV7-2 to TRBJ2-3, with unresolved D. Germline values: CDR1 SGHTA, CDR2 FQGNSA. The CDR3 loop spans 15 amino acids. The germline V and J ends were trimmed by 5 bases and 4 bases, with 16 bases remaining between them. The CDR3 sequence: CASSHGDLIADTQYF. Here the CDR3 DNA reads TGTGCCAGCAGCCACGGCGATCTTATCGCAGATACGCAGTATTTT.

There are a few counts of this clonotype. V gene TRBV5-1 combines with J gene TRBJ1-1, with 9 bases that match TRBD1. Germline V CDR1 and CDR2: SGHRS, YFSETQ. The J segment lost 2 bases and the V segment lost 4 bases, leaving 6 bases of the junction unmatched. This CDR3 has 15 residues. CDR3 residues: CASSTRQGDNTEAFF. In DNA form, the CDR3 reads TGCGCCAGCAGCACACGACAGGGGGATAACACTGAAGCTTTCTTT.

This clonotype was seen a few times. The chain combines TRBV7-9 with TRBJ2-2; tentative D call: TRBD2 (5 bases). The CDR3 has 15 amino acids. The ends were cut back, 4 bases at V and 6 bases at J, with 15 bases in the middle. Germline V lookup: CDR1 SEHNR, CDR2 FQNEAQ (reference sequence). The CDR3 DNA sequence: TGTGCCAGCAGCTCTCCGGGAAAAGCTTCCGGGGAGCTGTTTTTT. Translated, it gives CASSSPGKASGELFF.

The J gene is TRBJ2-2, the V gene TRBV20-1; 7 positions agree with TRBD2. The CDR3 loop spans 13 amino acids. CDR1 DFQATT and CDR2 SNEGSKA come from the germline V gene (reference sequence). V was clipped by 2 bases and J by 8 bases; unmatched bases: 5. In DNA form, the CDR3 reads TGCAGTGCTAGAATCGGGGGGTTGGGGGAGCTGTTTTTT. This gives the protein CSARIGGLGELFF.

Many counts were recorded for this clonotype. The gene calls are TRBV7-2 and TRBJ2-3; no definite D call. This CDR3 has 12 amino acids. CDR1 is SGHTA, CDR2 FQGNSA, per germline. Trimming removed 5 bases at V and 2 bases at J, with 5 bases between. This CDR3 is CASSLFTDTQYF. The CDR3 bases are TGTGCCAGCAGCCTATTCACAGATACGCAGTATTTT.

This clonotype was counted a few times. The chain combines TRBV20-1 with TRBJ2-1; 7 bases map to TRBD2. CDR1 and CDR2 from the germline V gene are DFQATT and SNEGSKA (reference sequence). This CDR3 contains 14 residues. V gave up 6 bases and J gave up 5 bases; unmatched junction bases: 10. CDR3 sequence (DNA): TGCAGTGCCGGACTAGGGCCACCTCACAATGAGCAGTTCTTC. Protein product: CSAGLGPPHNEQFF.

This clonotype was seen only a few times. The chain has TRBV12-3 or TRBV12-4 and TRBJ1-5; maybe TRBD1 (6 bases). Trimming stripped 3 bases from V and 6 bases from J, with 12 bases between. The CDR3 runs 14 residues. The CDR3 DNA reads TGTGCCAGCAGTTTTGCAGGGGAGAGTCAGCCCCAGCATTTT. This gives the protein CASSFAGESQPQHF.

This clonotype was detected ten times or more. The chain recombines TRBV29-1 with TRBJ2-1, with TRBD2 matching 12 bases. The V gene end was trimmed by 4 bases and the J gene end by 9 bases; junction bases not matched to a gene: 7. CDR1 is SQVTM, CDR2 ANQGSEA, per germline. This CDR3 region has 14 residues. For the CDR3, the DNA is TGCAGCGTTGGTCTAGCGGGAGGGCCCGGTGAGCAGTTCTTC. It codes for CSVGLAGGPGEQFF.

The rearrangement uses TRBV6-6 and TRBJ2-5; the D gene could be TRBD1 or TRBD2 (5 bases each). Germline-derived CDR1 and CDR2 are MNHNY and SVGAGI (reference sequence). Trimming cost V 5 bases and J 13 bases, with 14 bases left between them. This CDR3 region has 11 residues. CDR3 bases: TGTGCCAGCAGTCTAGGGGCGGGTTGGTACTTC. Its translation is CASSLGAGWYF.

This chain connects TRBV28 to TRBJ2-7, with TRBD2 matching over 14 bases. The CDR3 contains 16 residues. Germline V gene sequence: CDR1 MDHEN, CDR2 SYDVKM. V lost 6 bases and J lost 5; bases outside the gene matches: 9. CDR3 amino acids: CASRLGTSGSSDEQYF. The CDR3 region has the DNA TGTGCCAGCAGGCTCGGGACTAGCGGGAGTTCTGACGAGCAGTACTTC.

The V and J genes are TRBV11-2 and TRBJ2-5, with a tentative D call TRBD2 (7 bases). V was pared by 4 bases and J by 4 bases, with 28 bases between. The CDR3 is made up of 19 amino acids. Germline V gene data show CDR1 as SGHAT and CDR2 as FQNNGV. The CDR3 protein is CASSSRGLFSAGAGETQYF. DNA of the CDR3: TGTGCCAGCAGCTCTCGGGGGCTGTTTTCGGCGGGAGCGGGAGAGACCCAGTACTTC.

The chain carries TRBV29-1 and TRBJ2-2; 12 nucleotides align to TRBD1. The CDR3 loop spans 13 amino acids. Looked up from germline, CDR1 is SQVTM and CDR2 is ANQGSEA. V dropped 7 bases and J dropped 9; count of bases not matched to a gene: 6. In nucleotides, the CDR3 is TGCAGCGCCTCCGGGACAGGGGGCAGGGAGCTGTTTTTT. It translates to CSASGTGGRELFF.

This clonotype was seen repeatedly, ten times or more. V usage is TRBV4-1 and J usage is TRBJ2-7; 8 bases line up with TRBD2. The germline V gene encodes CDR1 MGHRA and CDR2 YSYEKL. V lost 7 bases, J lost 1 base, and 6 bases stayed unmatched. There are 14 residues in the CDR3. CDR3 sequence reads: CASTRLAGSYEQYF. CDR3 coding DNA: TGCGCCAGCACGCGTCTAGCGGGTTCCTACGAGCAGTACTTC.

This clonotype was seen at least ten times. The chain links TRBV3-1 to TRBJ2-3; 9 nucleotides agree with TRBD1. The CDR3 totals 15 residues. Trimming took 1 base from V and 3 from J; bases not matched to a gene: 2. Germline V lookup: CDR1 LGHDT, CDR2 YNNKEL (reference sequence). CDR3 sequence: CASSQVGTGTDTQYF. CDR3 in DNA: TGTGCCAGCAGCCAAGTTGGGACAGGGACAGATACGCAGTATTTT.

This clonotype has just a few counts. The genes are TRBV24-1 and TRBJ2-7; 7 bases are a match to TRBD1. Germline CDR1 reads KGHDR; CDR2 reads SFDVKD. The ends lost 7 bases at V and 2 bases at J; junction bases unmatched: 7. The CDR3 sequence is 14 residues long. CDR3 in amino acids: CATSAGTVTYEQYF. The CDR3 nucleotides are TGTGCCACCAGCGCCGGGACAGTAACCTACGAGCAGTACTTC.

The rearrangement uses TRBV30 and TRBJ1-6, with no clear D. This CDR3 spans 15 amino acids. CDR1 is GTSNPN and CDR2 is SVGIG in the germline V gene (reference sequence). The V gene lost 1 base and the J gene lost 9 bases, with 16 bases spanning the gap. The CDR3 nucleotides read TGTGCCTGGAGTGCCCCCGGATTGGCGAGTTCACCCCTCCACTTT. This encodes CAWSAPGLASSPLHF.

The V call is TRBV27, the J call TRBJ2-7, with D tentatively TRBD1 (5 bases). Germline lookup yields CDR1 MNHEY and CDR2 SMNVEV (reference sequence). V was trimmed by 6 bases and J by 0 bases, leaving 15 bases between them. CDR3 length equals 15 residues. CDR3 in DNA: TGTGCCAGCAGCTGGGGCGGATGGAGCTCCTACGAGCAGTACTTC. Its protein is CASSWGGWSSYEQYF.